These 18 T cell receptor beta chains originate from one sample sequenced in a study of cytomegalovirus exposure and HLA in healthy donors. Researchers ran the PCR with 60 Vbeta and 13 Jbeta primers. Data came from immunoSEQ multiplex PCR; TCRdb stores just in-frame clones and leaves some out. The sample includes around 210,000 clones, approximately 78% seen only once; the top ten take around 2.7%. What was sequenced was PBMCs. The source of these receptors is a middle-aged woman in good health and CMV-seronegative.

Only a few counts were recorded for this clone. The chain links TRBV30 to TRBJ2-3, with 9 nucleotides matching TRBD2. The CDR3 has 14 residues. The germline V gene has CDR1 GTSNPN and CDR2 SVGIG (reference sequence). The ends lost 0 bases at V and 3 bases at J; junction bases unmatched: 1. CDR3 DNA sequence: TGTGCCTGGAGTGTGGGACTAGCAACAGATACGCAGTATTTT. It specifies CAWSVGLATDTQYF.

The rearrangement links TRBV9 to TRBJ2-1; 12 positions agree with TRBD2. This CDR3 has 15 amino acids. CDR1 and CDR2 (germline): SGDLS, YYNGEE. Losses at the gene ends were 1 base for V and 6 bases for J; bases not matched to a gene: 2. CDR3 residues: CASSVTSGRSNEQFF. As DNA, the CDR3 is TGTGCCAGCAGCGTAACTAGCGGGAGGTCCAATGAGCAGTTCTTC. The full variable domain, rest sourced from reference TRBV9 and TRBJ2-1, is DSGVTQTPKHLITATGQRVTLRCSPRSGDLSVYWYQQSLDQGLQFLIQYYNGEERAKGNILERFSAQQFPDLHSELNLSSLELGDSALYFCASSVTSGRSNEQFFGPGTRLTVL.

The chain recombines TRBV6-5 with TRBJ2-3; 8 bases agree with TRBD1. Germline loops: CDR1 MNHEY, CDR2 SVGAGI. V shed 1 base, J shed 1 base, and the junction held 4 bases outside the gene matches. CDR3 length: 16 residues. CDR3 region: CASSYLPGQGTDTQYF. In DNA, the CDR3 is TGTGCCAGCAGTTACTTGCCGGGACAGGGCACAGATACGCAGTATTTT.

The genes are TRBV28 and TRBJ1-5; a weak D match, TRBD1 (6 bases). The CDR3 loop spans 15 amino acids. Trimming stripped 6 bases from V and 0 bases from J, with 12 bases between. Germline V gene lookup returns CDR1 MDHEN and CDR2 SYDVKM. The CDR3 sequence is CASSPRDTSNQPQHF. CDR3 DNA: TGTGCCAGCAGCCCCAGGGACACTAGCAATCAGCCCCAGCATTTT.

This clone was seen only a few times. V usage is TRBV19 and J usage is TRBJ2-1; 8 bases line up with TRBD1. The CDR3 runs 16 residues. The V gene end was trimmed by 3 bases and the J gene end by 3 bases; junction bases not matched to a gene: 7. Germline V CDR1 and CDR2: LNHDA, SQIVND (reference sequence). The CDR3 sequence is CASSMAAGGYYNEQFF. CDR3 nucleotides: TGTGCCAGTAGTATGGCCGCAGGGGGCTACTACAATGAGCAGTTCTTC.

The rearrangement links TRBV19 to TRBJ2-1; D uncertain. Germline values: CDR1 LNHDA, CDR2 SQIVND (reference sequence). The CDR3 sequence is 14 residues long. The V gene lost 5 bases and the J gene lost 6 bases, with 14 bases spanning the gap. The CDR3 bases are TGTGCCAGTAGTTACAACCTCGGCGGCAATGAGCAGTTCTTC. Its protein product is CASSYNLGGNEQFF.

The gene calls are TRBV27 and TRBJ1-5; a possible D gene is TRBD1 (6 bases). The germline V gene has CDR1 MNHEY and CDR2 SMNVEV (reference sequence). V lost 5 bases and J 7 bases, leaving 12 bases between the germline ends. The CDR3 runs 13 residues. In DNA form, the CDR3 reads TGTGCCAGCAGTCCCAGGGGTCACCAGCCCCAGCATTTT. As protein: CASSPRGHQPQHF.

This clone appeared a single time. The chain carries TRBV30 and TRBJ2-1, with TRBD2 matching 8 bases. This CDR3 region has 13 residues. The junction had 3 bases not matched to a gene; V was cut back by 2 bases and J by 6 bases. Germline assignment: CDR1 GTSNPN and CDR2 SVGIG (reference sequence). CDR3 DNA: TGTGCCTGGAGTAGCGGGAGTGGCAATGAGCAGTTCTTC. The encoded protein is CAWSSGSGNEQFF.

J is TRBJ1-2 and V is TRBV27; D is undetermined. Germline V gene sequence: CDR1 MNHEY, CDR2 SMNVEV (reference sequence). The length of the CDR3 is 16 residues. With 5 bases removed from V and 4 bases from J, the gap between germline ends came to 20 bases. CDR3 amino acids: CASSLSARTLPYGYTF. The CDR3 region has the DNA TGTGCCAGCAGTCTCTCCGCTAGGACTCTCCCCTATGGCTACACCTTC.

This clone is a singleton in its sample. The chain is built from TRBV7-2 and TRBJ1-5, with D unclear. The germline CDR1 and CDR2 sequences are SGHTA and FQGNSA. The CDR3 is 15 residues long. V lost 5 bases to trimming and J lost 4 bases, with 15 bases between them. The CDR3 sequence is CASSPMAVPNQPQHF. In DNA, the CDR3 is TGTGCCAGCAGCCCAATGGCAGTACCTAATCAGCCCCAGCATTTT.

This clone showed up just a few times. The sample carries other DNA sequences with the same CDR3. The rearrangement uses TRBV10-1 and TRBJ1-1, with a weak D call TRBD1 (5 bases). The CDR3 contains 14 residues. The ends were cut back, 4 bases at V and 2 bases at J, with 11 bases in the middle. CDR1 WNHNN and CDR2 SYGVQD come from the germline V gene (reference sequence). The CDR3 protein is CASSGGTGNTEAFF. CDR3 DNA sequence: TGCGCCAGCAGTGGCGGGACCGGCAACACTGAAGCTTTCTTT.

The chain links TRBV18 to TRBJ1-2, with D perhaps matching TRBD1 (6 bases). The CDR3 totals 17 residues. The germline CDR1 and CDR2 sequences are KGHSH and LQKENI. V was shortened by 2 bases and J by 2 bases, with 18 bases between the two germline ends. CDR3 loop: CASSPIMQGQANYGYTF. The CDR3 nucleotides are TGTGCCAGCTCACCAATTATGCAGGGGCAAGCCAACTATGGCTACACCTTC.

This clone was detected ten times or more. The chain has TRBV5-6 and TRBJ2-7; a weak D match, TRBD2 (6 bases). Germline CDR1 is SGHDT and CDR2 is YYEEEE. The CDR3 has 15 residues. V lost 2 bases to trimming and J lost 7 bases, with 19 bases between them. DNA of the CDR3: TGTGCCAGCAGCTTTAGGGACTCACGTTCTGAGGAGCAGTACTTC. As protein: CASSFRDSRSEEQYF.

The gene calls are TRBV4-1 and TRBJ1-4, with TRBD1 identical over 9 bases. The CDR3 spans 15 residues. In germline, CDR1 is MGHRA, CDR2 YSYEKL. J was trimmed by 7 bases and V by 1 base; bases with no gene match: 4. The CDR3 loop is CASSQVWTGAEKLFF. DNA for the CDR3: TGCGCCAGCAGCCAAGTTTGGACAGGGGCTGAAAAACTGTTTTTT.

The V call is TRBV6-1, the J call TRBJ1-1; TRBD1 is a possible D gene (5 bases). This CDR3 region has 13 residues. Germline CDR1 reads MNHNS; CDR2 reads SASEGT. V lost 5 bases to trimming and J lost 1 base, with 8 bases between them. The CDR3 DNA follows: TGTGCCAGCAGTCGGCAGGGGAACACTGAAGCTTTCTTT. Encoded protein: CASSRQGNTEAFF.

The chain is built from TRBV6-5 and TRBJ2-1; 10 nucleotides line up with TRBD2. Germline CDR1 and CDR2: MNHEY and SVGAGI. The CDR3 totals 16 residues. Trimming took 6 bases from V and 6 from J; bases not matched to a gene: 11. The CDR3 coding sequence is TGTGCCAGCAGGTACCAGCTAGCGGGAGTCGGCAATGAGCAGTTCTTC. Translated: CASRYQLAGVGNEQFF.

This clone was found once. The V call is TRBV28, the J call TRBJ1-1, with D hard to call. Deletions cut 3 bases from V and 1 base from J, with 9 bases between. The length of the CDR3 is 14 residues. Looked up from germline, CDR1 is MDHEN and CDR2 is SYDVKM. The chain's CDR3 is CASSLDGGNTEAFF. The CDR3 DNA is TGTGCCAGCAGTTTGGATGGCGGGAACACTGAAGCTTTCTTT.

The chain joins TRBV19 to TRBJ2-5, with 11 bases aligning to TRBD2. CDR1 LNHDA and CDR2 SQIVND come from the germline V gene (reference sequence). CDR3 length: 18 amino acids. Unmatched junction bases numbered 11, after V lost 4 bases and J lost 1 base. The CDR3 nucleotides are TGTGCCAGTAGTAACCCCGGGACTAGCGGAGGCCTCCAAGAGACCCAGTACTTC. Amino acids: CASSNPGTSGGLQETQYF.